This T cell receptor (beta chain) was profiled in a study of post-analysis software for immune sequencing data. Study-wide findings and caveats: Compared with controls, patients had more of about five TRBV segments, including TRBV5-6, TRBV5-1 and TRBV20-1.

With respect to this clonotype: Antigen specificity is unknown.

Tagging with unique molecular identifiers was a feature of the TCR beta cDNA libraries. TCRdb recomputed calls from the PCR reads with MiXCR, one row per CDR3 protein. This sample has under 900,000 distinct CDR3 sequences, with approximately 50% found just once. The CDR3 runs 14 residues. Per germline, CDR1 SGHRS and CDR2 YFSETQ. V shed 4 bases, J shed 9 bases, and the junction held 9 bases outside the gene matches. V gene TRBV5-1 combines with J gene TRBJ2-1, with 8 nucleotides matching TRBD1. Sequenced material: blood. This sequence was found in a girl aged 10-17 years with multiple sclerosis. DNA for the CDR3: TGCGCCAGCAGCCCTGACAGGGGTTCCACTGAGCAGTTCTTC. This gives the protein CASSPDRGSTEQFF.